The 11 T cell receptor beta chains presented below share a single source sample, sequenced in a study of T-cell reconstitution after alpha-beta-depleted transplantation in children. TCRbeta library construction was performed incorporating unique molecular identifiers. One entry per CDR3 protein, called by TCRdb with MiXCR from the PCR reads. The sample has a few hundred thousand distinct CDR3 sequences, about 9.4% seen once. The source was PBMCs from the stem cell graft donor, collected from the stem cell graft. These receptors came from a human donor who donated a stem cell graft to a child with acute lymphoblastic leukemia.

This clonotype was picked up many times. The chain uses TRBV29-1 and TRBJ2-1; 8 bases are shared with TRBD1. The CDR3 runs 18 residues. Trimming cost V 5 bases and J 2 bases; bases outside gene matches: 17. Germline-derived CDR1 and CDR2 are SQVTM and ANQGSEA. The CDR3 region is CSVPHTIETGVPYNEQFF. The CDR3 DNA is TGCAGCGTTCCCCACACAATTGAGACAGGGGTACCCTACAATGAGCAGTTCTTC.

The rearrangement joins TRBV6-1 to TRBJ1-6; D gene uncertain. CDR3 length equals 12 residues. The V gene's germline CDR1 is MNHNS and CDR2 SASEGT. Trimming removed 6 bases from V and 16 bases from J, with 16 bases in between. CDR3 sequence: CASSAINRGLHF. The CDR3 DNA reads as TGTGCCAGCAGCGCTATCAACAGAGGACTCCACTTT.

This clonotype was observed at least ten times. The chain uses TRBV12-3 or TRBV12-4 and TRBJ1-2; weak D call: TRBD1 (6 bases). V lost 3 bases and J lost 1, with 6 bases in between. This CDR3 is 13 amino acids long. The CDR3 sequence is CASSLDSNYGYTF. The CDR3 DNA is TGTGCCAGCAGTTTGGACAGTAACTATGGCTACACCTTC.

The rearrangement links TRBV7-2 to TRBJ2-2, with 11 bases fitting TRBD2. Germline V lookup: CDR1 SGHTA, CDR2 FQGNSA. V gave up 5 bases and J gave up 5 bases; unmatched junction bases: 10. The CDR3 has 17 amino acids. CDR3 region: CASSPPLSGRGTGELFF. The CDR3 DNA sequence: TGTGCCAGCAGCCCTCCTCTTAGCGGGAGGGGGACCGGGGAGCTGTTTTTT.

This clonotype was counted between two and nine times. V usage is TRBV7-6 and J usage is TRBJ2-1; 10 bases align to TRBD2. The CDR3 extends over 16 amino acids. Trimming at V came to 6 bases and at J to 3 bases, leaving 8 bases not matched to a gene. Germline values: CDR1 SGHVS, CDR2 FNYEAQ. CDR3 DNA: TGTGCCAGCAGTGCGACGGGACTAGCGCTCTACAATGAGCAGTTCTTC. It encodes CASSATGLALYNEQFF.

This clonotype appeared many times. The V and J genes are TRBV5-1 and TRBJ2-7; TRBD2 aligns across 7 bases. From germline, CDR1 is SGHRS and CDR2 YFSETQ. CDR3 size: 14 residues. V trimming: 2 bases; J trimming: 5 bases; junction bases outside the gene matches: 7. DNA of the CDR3: TGCGCCAGCAGCTTAGGACTAGGCGAAGACGAGCAGTACTTC. This sequence encodes CASSLGLGEDEQYF.

V and J are TRBV7-9 and TRBJ2-5; TRBD2 matches at 9 bases. This CDR3 comprises 15 residues. Germline CDR1 is SEHNR and CDR2 is FQNEAQ (reference sequence). Trimming removed 5 bases from V and 3 bases from J; junction bases left unmatched: 7. The CDR3 reads CASSPPVAGEETQYF. The CDR3 region has the DNA TGTGCCAGCAGCCCACCGGTAGCGGGAGAAGAGACCCAGTACTTC.

This clonotype was observed many times. The chain links TRBV7-9 to TRBJ2-1; D might be TRBD1 (5 bases). Germline V CDR1 and CDR2: SEHNR, FQNEAQ (reference sequence). The CDR3 runs to 17 residues. V dropped 6 bases and J dropped 4 bases, with 22 bases sitting between them. CDR3 DNA sequence: TGTGCCAGCAGTCTAAACCCAGGGTTCGAGGTGTACAATGAGCAGTTCTTC. Protein product: CASSLNPGFEVYNEQFF.

The J gene is TRBJ1-1, the V gene TRBV12-3 or TRBV12-4, with D possibly being TRBD1 (6 bases). The CDR3 contains 16 residues. Trimming took off 3 bases at V and 0 bases at J, with 14 bases between the two ends. The CDR3, as DNA: TGTGCCAGCAGTTTGGACCCGGGACAATTGAACACTGAAGCTTTCTTT. It yields the protein CASSLDPGQLNTEAFF.

This clonotype appeared a few times. This chain uses TRBV29-1 with TRBJ2-5, with 7 bases lining up with TRBD1. This CDR3 region has 13 residues. V was clipped by 6 bases and J by 3 bases; unmatched bases: 7. CDR1 is SQVTM, CDR2 ANQGSEA, per germline. This CDR3 reads CSVSTGTEETQYF. As DNA, the CDR3 is TGCAGCGTCTCCACCGGGACAGAAGAGACCCAGTACTTC.

The rearrangement joins TRBV18 to TRBJ2-3, with D perhaps TRBD1 (6 bases). The CDR3 is 14 amino acids. The V gene's germline CDR1 is KGHSH and CDR2 LQKENI. Trimming took 6 bases from V and 2 from J, leaving 12 bases between them. In DNA form, the CDR3 reads TGTGCCAGCTCGCCGGACAGTCACACAGATACGCAGTATTTT. Protein product: CASSPDSHTDTQYF.